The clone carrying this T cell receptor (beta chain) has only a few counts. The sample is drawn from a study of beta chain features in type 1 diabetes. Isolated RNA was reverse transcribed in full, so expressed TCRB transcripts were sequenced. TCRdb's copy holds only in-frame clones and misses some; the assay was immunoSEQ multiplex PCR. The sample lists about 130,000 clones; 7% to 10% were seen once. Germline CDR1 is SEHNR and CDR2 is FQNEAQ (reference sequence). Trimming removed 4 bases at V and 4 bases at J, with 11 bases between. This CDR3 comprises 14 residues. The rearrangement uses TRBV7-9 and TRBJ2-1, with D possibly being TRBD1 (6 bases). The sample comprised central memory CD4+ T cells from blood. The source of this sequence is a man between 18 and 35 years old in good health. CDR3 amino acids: CASSYGTHYNEQFF. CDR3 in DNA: TGTGCCAGCAGCTACGGGACACATTACAATGAGCAGTTCTTC.